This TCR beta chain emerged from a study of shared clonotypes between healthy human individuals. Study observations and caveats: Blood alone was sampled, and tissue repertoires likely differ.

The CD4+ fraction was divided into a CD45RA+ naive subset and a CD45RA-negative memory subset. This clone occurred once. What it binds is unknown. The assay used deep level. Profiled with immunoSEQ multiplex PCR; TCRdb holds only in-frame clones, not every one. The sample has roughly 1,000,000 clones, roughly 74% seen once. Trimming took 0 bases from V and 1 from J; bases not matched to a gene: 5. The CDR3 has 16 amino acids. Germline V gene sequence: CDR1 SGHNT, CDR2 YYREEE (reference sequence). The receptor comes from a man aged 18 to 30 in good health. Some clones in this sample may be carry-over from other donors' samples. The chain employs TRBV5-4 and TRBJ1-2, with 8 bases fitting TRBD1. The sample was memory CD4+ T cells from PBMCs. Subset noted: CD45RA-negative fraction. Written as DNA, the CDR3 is TGTGCCAGCAGCTTGGGGGACAGGACGGTTAACTATGGCTACACCTTC. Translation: CASSLGDRTVNYGYTF.